Here is one TCR beta chain with its context. Only in-frame clones appear in the TCRdb table, and some are missing; sequencing was by immunoSEQ multiplex PCR. The repertoire holds about 100,000 clones, with nearly 97% as singletons. This sample is part of a study of technical replicates of blood from several donors. Trimming removed 1 base from V and 5 bases from J, with 17 bases in between. Looked up from germline, CDR1 is SEHNR and CDR2 is FQNEAQ (reference sequence). The CDR3 is made up of 16 amino acids. The V gene is TRBV7-9, the J gene TRBJ2-5, with D possibly TRBD1 on 5 matching bases. The clonotype was recovered from a human donor in good health. Sequencing was carried out using T cells isolated from PBMCs. The CDR3 DNA reads TGTGCCAGCAGCTTAGTATTGGCCAGGGCCGGGGAGACCCAGTACTTC. Its translation is CASSLVLARAGETQYF.